The T cell receptor (beta chain) under discussion was sequenced for a study of T cells in narcolepsy. Study background: Donors had narcolepsy type 1 or type 2, or were healthy controls.

This clone was recorded only once. This CDR3 is built from 14 residues. In germline, CDR1 is SGHNT, CDR2 YENEEA. The V and J ends lost 8 bases and 0 bases, in that order; junction bases with no gene match: 7. Assay: immunoSEQ multiplex PCR; the TCRdb copy retains only in-frame clones and omits some. The sample shows approximately 25,000 clones, more than 75% of them seen only once. J is TRBJ2-7 and V is TRBV11-3; 7 positions match TRBD1. The TCR sequence derives from a human donor with narcolepsy. Sample: CD45RA- memory CD4+ T cells from PBMCs. Here the CDR3 reads CASRQTGSSYEQYF. The CDR3 coding sequence is TGTGCCAGCCGGCAGACAGGGTCCTCCTACGAGCAGTACTTC.